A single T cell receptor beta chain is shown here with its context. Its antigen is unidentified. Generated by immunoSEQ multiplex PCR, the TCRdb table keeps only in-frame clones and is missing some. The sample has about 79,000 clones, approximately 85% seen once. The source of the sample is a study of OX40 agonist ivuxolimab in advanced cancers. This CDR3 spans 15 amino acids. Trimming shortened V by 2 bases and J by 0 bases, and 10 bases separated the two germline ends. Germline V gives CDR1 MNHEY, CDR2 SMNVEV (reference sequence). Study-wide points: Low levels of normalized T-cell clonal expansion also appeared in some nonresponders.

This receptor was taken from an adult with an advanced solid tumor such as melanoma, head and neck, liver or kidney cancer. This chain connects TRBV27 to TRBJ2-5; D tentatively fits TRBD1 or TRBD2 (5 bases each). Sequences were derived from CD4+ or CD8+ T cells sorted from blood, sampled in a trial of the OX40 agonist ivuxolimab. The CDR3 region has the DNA TGTGCCAGCAGTTTAGGGGCTAGCAACCAAGAGACCCAGTACTTC. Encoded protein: CASSLGASNQETQYF.